The entry that follows covers one T cell receptor beta chain sequence. This clonotype has ten or more counts. What antigen it recognizes has not been identified. Base-call qualities are not available, and no considerably larger clone is one nucleotide away. The CDR3, from cysteine to phenylalanine, totals 16 residues. Solely the CDR3 DNA is kept, with 48 bases framed from the first base. The germline V end is reduced by 0 bases and the J end by 0 bases; junction bases left unmatched: 5. The germline V gene (reference sequence) sets CDR1 to DFQATT and CDR2 to SNEGSKA. The instrument was an Illumina HiSeq 1500. TCRdb's own reprocessing of the public reads used fastp at Q25 and MiXCR and kept productive beta chains. Duplicate CDR3 protein sequences are folded into a single record with the most common DNA and genes. Across this sample there are roughly 280,000 distinct CDR3 sequences, with roughly 10% seen only once. The ten largest make up around 16% of the sample.

The data derive from a study of T cell repertoires in cytomegalovirus infection (dated by TCRdb to about 2019). Looking at the study overall: Donor HLA type was relevant to the analysis, as public TCR beta signatures indicated carriage of CMV infection together with the matching HLA type.

Overall results and qualifications from the work: In both this cohort and an independent cohort of more than 350 donors, the cumulative frequency of public TCR beta family members distinguished carriers of CMV infection plus the relevant HLA type. In the ex vivo response, HLA-C-restricted CMV-specific TCR beta clonotypes were dominant, and in two of eight donors the single most frequent clonotype came from this HLA-C-restricted group.

This receptor was obtained from a human donor in good health (CMV status not recorded). Some clones in this sample may be carry-over from other donors' samples. The chain uses TRBV20-1 and TRBJ2-3; TRBD2 agrees with 8 junctional bases. The sequencing sample was made of PBMCs. The sequence in DNA is TGCAGTGCTAGAGATCCCGCTAGCGGGAGCACAGATACGCAGTATTTT. It translates as CSARDPASGSTDTQYF.